This TCR beta chain was sequenced in a study of cytomegalovirus exposure and HLA in healthy donors. Study findings and constraints: Donors were assumed by presence/absence analyses to have roughly uniform sequencing depth.

The donors gave bone marrow, and they were healthy. Donors showed nominal health when sampled, although they likely had unrecorded immune exposures. This CDR3 is built from 16 residues. Trimming cost V 0 bases and J 0 bases, with 11 bases left between them. Looked up from germline, CDR1 is MNHEY and CDR2 is SVGAGI. In the PCR, 60 Vbeta and 13 Jbeta primers were used. Measured with immunoSEQ multiplex PCR; TCRdb has only the in-frame clones, and not every one. Altogether roughly 93,000 clones are present, more than 75% being singletons, with the ten largest covering roughly 7.7%. A single count supports this clone. Its antigen is undetermined.

This clonotype was sampled from a human donor in good health. Sequences were obtained from PBMCs. J is TRBJ1-1 and V is TRBV6-5; possibly TRBD1 for D (6 bases). The CDR3 here is CASSYSGGQMNTEAFF. CDR3 in DNA: TGTGCCAGCAGTTACTCTGGGGGACAAATGAACACTGAAGCTTTCTTT.